The rows below give T cell receptor beta chains drawn from one sample of a study of T cells after yellow fever vaccination. TCRdb re-derived calls from the 5' RACE reads in MiXCR, one entry per CDR3 protein. The sample has under 150,000 distinct CDR3 sequences, less than 9.5% seen once. Material: CD4+ T cells sorted from PBMCs, obtained 5 days after the yellow fever booster vaccination. The receptors were sampled from a man in his thirties or forties who received the YFV17D yellow fever vaccine. Both conserved end residues are part of each CDR3. The order of the fields is clone size, J gene, D gene, V gene, CDR3 protein, CDR3 DNA. D genes are given only for firm matches. Clone size, where shown, is once, few, many, or a class for clones that have expanded.

clone_size: many
j_call: TRBJ2-1
d_call: .
v_call: TRBV7-8
cdr3_aa: CASSLVSAAYNEQFF
cdr3_nt: TGTGCCAGCAGCTTAGTGTCGGCGGCGTACAATGAGCAGTTCTTC

clone_size: many
j_call: TRBJ2-1
d_call: TRBD2
v_call: TRBV4-3
cdr3_aa: CASSQTGLAGAQEQFF
cdr3_nt: TGCGCCAGCAGCCAGACCGGACTAGCGGGAGCACAGGAGCAGTTCTTC

clone_size: many
j_call: TRBJ2-3
d_call: .
v_call: TRBV6-2/TRBV6-3
cdr3_aa: CASSSRRNTDTQYF
cdr3_nt: TGTGCCAGCAGTTCCCGACGGAACACAGATACGCAGTATTTT

clone_size: many
j_call: TRBJ2-1
d_call: .
v_call: TRBV11-2
cdr3_aa: CASSLDYSSGLVNEQFF
cdr3_nt: TGTGCCAGCAGCTTAGATTACAGTTCGGGGTTAGTCAATGAGCAGTTCTTC

clone_size: many
j_call: TRBJ2-3
d_call: TRBD1
v_call: TRBV7-2
cdr3_aa: CASSPRWTGGPDTQYF
cdr3_nt: TGTGCCAGCAGCCCCCGGTGGACAGGGGGGCCAGATACGCAGTATTTT

clone_size: many
j_call: TRBJ2-6
d_call: .
v_call: TRBV25-1
cdr3_aa: CASIPNDSSGANVLTF
cdr3_nt: TGTGCCAGCATACCCAACGACAGTAGCGGGGCCAACGTCCTGACTTTC

clone_size: many
j_call: TRBJ1-2
d_call: .
v_call: TRBV30
cdr3_aa: CAWSGNRLVDGYTF
cdr3_nt: TGTGCCTGGAGTGGGAACCGTCTGGTAGATGGCTACACCTTC

clone_size: few
j_call: TRBJ2-7
d_call: TRBD1
v_call: TRBV6-5
cdr3_aa: CASTPGTGNYEQYF
cdr3_nt: TGTGCCAGCACCCCCGGGACAGGGAACTACGAGCAGTACTTC

clone_size: many
j_call: TRBJ2-7
d_call: TRBD2
v_call: TRBV12-3/TRBV12-4
cdr3_aa: CASSGLAGGPNEQYF
cdr3_nt: TGTGCCAGCAGTGGACTAGCGGGAGGGCCTAACGAGCAGTACTTC

clone_size: many
j_call: TRBJ2-1
d_call: .
v_call: TRBV12-3/TRBV12-4
cdr3_aa: CASRATGANNEQFF
cdr3_nt: TGTGCCAGCAGAGCGACCGGGGCGAACAATGAGCAGTTCTTC

clone_size: many
j_call: TRBJ2-7
d_call: .
v_call: TRBV12-3/TRBV12-4
cdr3_aa: CASSWTDSYEQYF
cdr3_nt: TGTGCCAGCAGTTGGACAGACTCCTACGAGCAGTACTTC

clone_size: .
j_call: TRBJ1-2
d_call: .
v_call: TRBV10-3
cdr3_aa: CAISGTVYGYTF
cdr3_nt: TGTGCCATCAGTGGGACAGTCTATGGCTACACCTTC

clone_size: many
j_call: TRBJ2-1
d_call: TRBD2
v_call: TRBV7-3
cdr3_aa: CASSPRTSGSRNEQFF
cdr3_nt: TGTGCCAGCAGCCCCCGGACTAGCGGTTCTAGGAATGAGCAGTTCTTC

clone_size: many
j_call: TRBJ1-1
d_call: TRBD1
v_call: TRBV5-1
cdr3_aa: CASSLTGGHTEAFF
cdr3_nt: TGCGCCAGCAGCTTAACAGGGGGCCACACTGAAGCTTTCTTT

clone_size: many
j_call: TRBJ2-1
d_call: TRBD2
v_call: TRBV20-1
cdr3_aa: CSARDRIAGVPYNEQFF
cdr3_nt: TGCAGTGCTAGAGATCGAATAGCGGGAGTCCCCTACAATGAGCAGTTCTTC

clone_size: .
j_call: TRBJ1-1
d_call: .
v_call: TRBV5-1
cdr3_aa: CASSFKGSGTEAFF
cdr3_nt: TGCGCCAGCAGCTTTAAGGGTAGTGGGACTGAAGCTTTCTTT

clone_size: many
j_call: TRBJ2-4
d_call: .
v_call: TRBV6-5
cdr3_aa: CASSYLGALLAKNIQYF
cdr3_nt: TGTGCCAGCAGTTACTTGGGAGCGTTGCTAGCCAAAAACATTCAGTACTTC

clone_size: many
j_call: TRBJ2-3
d_call: .
v_call: TRBV10-3
cdr3_aa: CATAPGRDKDTQYF
cdr3_nt: TGTGCCACCGCCCCGGGGAGGGACAAAGATACGCAGTATTTT

clone_size: few
j_call: TRBJ2-3
d_call: TRBD2
v_call: TRBV4-3
cdr3_aa: CASSQGRASTDTQYF
cdr3_nt: TGCGCCAGCAGCCAGGGGAGGGCAAGCACAGATACGCAGTATTTT

clone_size: many
j_call: TRBJ1-5
d_call: .
v_call: TRBV12-3/TRBV12-4
cdr3_aa: CASTTWGDQPQHF
cdr3_nt: TGTGCCAGCACAACCTGGGGGGATCAGCCCCAGCATTTT

clone_size: .
j_call: TRBJ2-2
d_call: .
v_call: TRBV18
cdr3_aa: CASSPLQGSGELFF
cdr3_nt: TGTGCCAGCTCACCACTGCAGGGTTCCGGGGAGCTGTTTTTT

clone_size: many
j_call: TRBJ2-7
d_call: .
v_call: TRBV27
cdr3_aa: CASSLLPGSDYEQYF
cdr3_nt: TGTGCCAGCAGTTTATTACCAGGGAGTGATTACGAGCAGTACTTC

clone_size: many
j_call: TRBJ2-2
d_call: .
v_call: TRBV18
cdr3_aa: CASSDLRRSELFF
cdr3_nt: TGTGCCAGCTCGGACCTTCGCCGGTCCGAGCTGTTTTTT

clone_size: many
j_call: TRBJ2-2
d_call: TRBD1
v_call: TRBV19
cdr3_aa: CASTLGQLISGELFF
cdr3_nt: TGTGCCAGTACCCTGGGACAGCTAATTTCCGGGGAGCTGTTTTTT

clone_size: many
j_call: TRBJ2-3
d_call: TRBD1
v_call: TRBV5-1
cdr3_aa: CASSLLPTGSDTQYF
cdr3_nt: TGCGCCAGCAGCTTGCTACCGACAGGGTCGGATACGCAGTATTTT

clone_size: .
j_call: TRBJ2-1
d_call: .
v_call: TRBV20-1
cdr3_aa: CSSRMGGEQFF
cdr3_nt: TGCAGTTCGAGAATGGGGGGTGAGCAGTTCTTC

clone_size: many
j_call: TRBJ2-7
d_call: TRBD2
v_call: TRBV20-1
cdr3_aa: CSARPGLAYEQYF
cdr3_nt: TGCAGTGCTAGACCGGGACTAGCCTACGAGCAGTACTTC

clone_size: many
j_call: TRBJ2-2
d_call: .
v_call: TRBV19
cdr3_aa: CASSSRGNTGELFF
cdr3_nt: TGTGCCAGTAGTAGCAGGGGGAACACCGGGGAGCTGTTTTTT

clone_size: many
j_call: TRBJ2-3
d_call: .
v_call: TRBV5-1
cdr3_aa: CASSSTGSGDTQYF
cdr3_nt: TGCGCCAGCAGCTCGACAGGGAGCGGGGATACGCAGTATTTT

clone_size: many
j_call: TRBJ2-5
d_call: TRBD2
v_call: TRBV12-3/TRBV12-4
cdr3_aa: CASSRTSGYQETQYF
cdr3_nt: TGTGCCAGCAGTCGGACTAGCGGTTACCAAGAGACCCAGTACTTC

clone_size: many
j_call: TRBJ2-5
d_call: TRBD2
v_call: TRBV29-1
cdr3_aa: CSVATGTRRETQYF
cdr3_nt: TGCAGCGTTGCAACCGGGACTAGACGAGAGACCCAGTACTTC

clone_size: many
j_call: TRBJ2-7
d_call: TRBD2
v_call: TRBV7-2
cdr3_aa: CASSLSSGSNNYEQYF
cdr3_nt: TGTGCCAGCAGCTTATCTAGCGGGAGTAACAATTACGAGCAGTACTTC

clone_size: .
j_call: TRBJ1-6
d_call: .
v_call: TRBV20-1
cdr3_aa: CSAPLGTSNSPLHF
cdr3_nt: TGCAGTGCCCCCCTAGGCACAAGTAATTCACCCCTCCACTTT

clone_size: many
j_call: TRBJ2-7
d_call: TRBD2
v_call: TRBV20-1
cdr3_aa: CSARALAVNSYEQYF
cdr3_nt: TGCAGTGCTAGGGCGCTAGCGGTCAACTCCTACGAGCAGTACTTC

clone_size: .
j_call: TRBJ2-2
d_call: .
v_call: TRBV20-1
cdr3_aa: CCARRGAVGRDGELFF
cdr3_nt: TGCTGTGCTAGGAGGGGGGCGGTCGGGAGAGACGGGGAGCTGTTTTTT

clone_size: few
j_call: TRBJ2-3
d_call: .
v_call: TRBV7-8
cdr3_aa: CASSLALTQGKDTQYF
cdr3_nt: TGTGCCAGCAGCTTAGCGCTTACGCAGGGGAAAGATACGCAGTATTTT

clone_size: many
j_call: TRBJ2-7
d_call: TRBD2
v_call: TRBV5-1
cdr3_aa: CASSDGLAGGPPEQYF
cdr3_nt: TGCGCCAGCAGCGACGGACTAGCGGGAGGGCCCCCCGAGCAGTACTTC